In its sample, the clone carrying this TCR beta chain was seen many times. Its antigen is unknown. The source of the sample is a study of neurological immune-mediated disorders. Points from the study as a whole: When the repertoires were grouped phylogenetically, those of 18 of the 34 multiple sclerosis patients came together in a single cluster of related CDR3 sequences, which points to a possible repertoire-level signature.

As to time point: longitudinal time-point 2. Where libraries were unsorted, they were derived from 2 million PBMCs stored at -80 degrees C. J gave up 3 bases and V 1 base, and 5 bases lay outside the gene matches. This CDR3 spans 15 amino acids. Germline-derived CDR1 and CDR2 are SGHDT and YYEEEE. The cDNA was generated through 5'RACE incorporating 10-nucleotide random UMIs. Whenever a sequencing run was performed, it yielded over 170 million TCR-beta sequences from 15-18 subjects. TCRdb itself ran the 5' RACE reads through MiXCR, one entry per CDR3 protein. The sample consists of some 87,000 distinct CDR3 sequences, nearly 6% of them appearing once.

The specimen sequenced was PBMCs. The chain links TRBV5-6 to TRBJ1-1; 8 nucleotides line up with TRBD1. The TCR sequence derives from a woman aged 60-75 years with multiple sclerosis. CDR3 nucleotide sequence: TGTGCCAGCAGCTTGCCGGGACAGGACTACACTGAAGCTTTCTTT. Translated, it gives CASSLPGQDYTEAFF. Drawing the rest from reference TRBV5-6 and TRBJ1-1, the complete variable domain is DAGVTQSPTHLIKTRGQQVTLRCSPKSGHDTVSWYQQALGQGPQFIFQYYEEEERQRGNFPDRFSGHQFPNYSSELNVNALLLGDSALYLCASSLPGQDYTEAFFGQGTRLTVV.